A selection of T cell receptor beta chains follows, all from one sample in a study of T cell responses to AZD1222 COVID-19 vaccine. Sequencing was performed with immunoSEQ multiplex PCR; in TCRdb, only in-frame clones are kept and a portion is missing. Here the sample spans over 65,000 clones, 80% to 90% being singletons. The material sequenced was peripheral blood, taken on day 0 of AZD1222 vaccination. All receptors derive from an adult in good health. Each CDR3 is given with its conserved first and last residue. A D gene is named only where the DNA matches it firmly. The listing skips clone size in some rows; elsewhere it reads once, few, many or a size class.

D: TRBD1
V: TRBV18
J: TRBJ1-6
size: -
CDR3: CASSNIQGSSYNSPLHF

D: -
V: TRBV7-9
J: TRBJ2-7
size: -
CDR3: CASSYWDTSYEQYF

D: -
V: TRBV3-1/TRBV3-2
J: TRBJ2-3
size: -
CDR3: CASSQDKRGTDTQYF

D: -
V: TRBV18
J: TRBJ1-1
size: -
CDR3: CASSPRQNTEAFF

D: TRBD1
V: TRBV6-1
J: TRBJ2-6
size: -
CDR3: CASSGGQGASRSGANVLTF

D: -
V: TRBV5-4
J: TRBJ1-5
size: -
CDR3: CASSLEGSTQHF

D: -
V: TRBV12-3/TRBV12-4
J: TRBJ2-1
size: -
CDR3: CASSRDTYNEQFF

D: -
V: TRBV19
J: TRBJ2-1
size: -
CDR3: CASSIGDVDEQFF

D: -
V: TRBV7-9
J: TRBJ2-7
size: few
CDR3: CASSFSTYEQYF

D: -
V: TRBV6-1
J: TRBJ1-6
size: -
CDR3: CASSEYLENSPLHF

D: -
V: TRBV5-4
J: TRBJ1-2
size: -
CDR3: CASSLGGYGYTF

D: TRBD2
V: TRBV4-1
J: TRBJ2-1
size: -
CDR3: CASSQGSGGGSYNEQFF

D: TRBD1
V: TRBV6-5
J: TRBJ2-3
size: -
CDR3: CASYRGPRTDTQYF

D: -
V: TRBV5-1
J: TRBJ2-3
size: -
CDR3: CASSFFADTDTQYF

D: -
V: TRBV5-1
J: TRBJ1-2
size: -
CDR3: CASSLGANYGYTF

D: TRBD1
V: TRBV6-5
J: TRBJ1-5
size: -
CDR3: CASSYSRQGGQPQHF

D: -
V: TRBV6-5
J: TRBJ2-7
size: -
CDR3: CASIPLDPSYEQYF

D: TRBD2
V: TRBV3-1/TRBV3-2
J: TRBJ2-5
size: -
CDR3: CASSQDHRGLASQETQYF

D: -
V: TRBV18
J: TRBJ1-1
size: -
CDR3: CASSPGGGVEAFF

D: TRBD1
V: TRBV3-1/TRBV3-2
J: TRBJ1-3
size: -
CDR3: CASSTQGAPGNTIYF

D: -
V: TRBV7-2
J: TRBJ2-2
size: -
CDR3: CASSSDTSRRELFF

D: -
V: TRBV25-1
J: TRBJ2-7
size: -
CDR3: CASSEGNRLNEQYF

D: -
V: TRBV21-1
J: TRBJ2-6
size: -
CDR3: CASSKAGGGLSLSISGANVLTF